This entry concerns a single TCR beta chain. As yet, its antigen is unknown. This sample is part of a study of shared clonotypes between healthy human individuals. Notes on the study in general: Memory subsets generally showed smaller estimated richness than naive subsets did.

The ends were cut back, 4 bases at V and 5 bases at J, with 11 bases in the middle. In germline, CDR1 is MDHEN, CDR2 SYDVKM. CDR3 size: 14 residues. Every subset's genomic DNA went evenly onto several immunoSEQ plates. Some clones are missing from TCRdb's copy, which holds only in-frame ones; the method was immunoSEQ multiplex PCR. Counted here are about 2.1 million clones, approximately 92% occurring once; the ten biggest clones make up approximately 1.7%. CD8 cells regarded as naive lacked CD45RO, were positively chosen for CCR7, and omitted terminally differentiated effector memory CD45RA+ cells. The clonotype originates from a man between 18 and 35 years old in good health. Some clones in this sample may be carry-over from other donors' samples. This sequence joins TRBV28 and TRBJ2-2; D is uncertain. Sample: naive CD8+ T cells from PBMCs. CDR3 in DNA: TGTGCCAGCAGTTACTTCGGTGGGACCGGGGAGCTGTTTTTT. Protein: CASSYFGGTGELFF.